Below, 9 T cell receptor beta chains from the same sample are listed, as sequenced in a study of T cells in Graves' hyperthyroidism and ophthalmopathy. Amplification yielded TCR beta CDR3 regions, with RNA transcripts as the source. Initially, a first-round RT-PCR of the TCR CDR3 employed the HTBI primer set. Using its own MiXCR run on the multiplex PCR reads, TCRdb lists one record per CDR3 protein. Of a few hundred thousand distinct CDR3 sequences listed, 13% to 15% are singletons. The source material was blood. Receptor source: a young woman with Graves' hyperthyroidism.

This clonotype was detected ten times or more. This sequence joins TRBV2 and TRBJ2-3; D possibly corresponds to TRBD2 (5 bases). CDR3 length: 12 residues. V lost 3 bases and J lost 6, with 7 bases in between. In germline, CDR1 is SNHLY, CDR2 FYNNEI. The CDR3 DNA sequence: TGTGCCAGCAGTGAGCTAGCTGATACGCAGTATTTT. Its protein product is CASSELADTQYF.

This chain connects TRBV7-3 to TRBJ2-1; D possibly corresponds to TRBD1 (6 bases). The CDR3 runs 13 residues. Trimming stripped 5 bases from V and 9 bases from J, with 14 bases between. Germline loops: CDR1 SGHTA, CDR2 FQGTGA. The CDR3 spells CASSVTGSGEQFF. The CDR3 DNA is TGTGCCAGCAGCGTGACAGGTTCCGGTGAGCAGTTCTTC.

The chain joins TRBV6-4 to TRBJ1-1; D possibly corresponds to TRBD1 (5 bases). CDR1 MRHNA and CDR2 SNTAGT come from the germline V gene. This CDR3 comprises 15 residues. The V gene lost 2 bases and the J gene lost 4 bases, with 14 bases spanning the gap. The CDR3 nucleotides are TGTGCCAGCAGTGACGAATTTGCAGGGATCACTGAAGCTTTCTTT. This sequence encodes CASSDEFAGITEAFF.

This clonotype was detected many times. V and J are TRBV7-9 and TRBJ2-7; no definite D call. CDR3 length equals 13 residues. V was trimmed by 2 bases and J by 3 bases, leaving 8 bases between them. The germline V gene has CDR1 SEHNR and CDR2 FQNEAQ (reference sequence). CDR3 in DNA: TGTGCCAGCAGCTTAACCCCTCACTACGAGCAGTACTTC. Amino acids: CASSLTPHYEQYF. The variable domain in full, with the rest retrieved from reference TRBV7-9 and TRBJ2-7, is DTGVSQNPRHKITKRGQNVTFRCDPISEHNRLYWYRQTLGQGPEFLTYFQNEAQLEKSRLLSDRFSAERPKGSFSTLEIQRTEQGDSAMYLCASSLTPHYEQYFGPGTRLTVT.

This clonotype has ten or more counts. The chain links TRBV7-2 to TRBJ1-1; D remains unclear. The CDR3 is 13 residues long. CDR1 SGHTA and CDR2 FQGNSA come from the germline V gene. V was cut by 2 bases and J by 7 bases, with 11 bases left in between. For the CDR3, the DNA is TGTGCCAGCAGCTTAAGGTACGGAGGTGAAGCTTTCTTT. It encodes CASSLRYGGEAFF.

This clonotype was seen at least ten times. The chain recombines TRBV28 with TRBJ2-1, with 13 bases aligning to TRBD2. Germline loops: CDR1 MDHEN, CDR2 SYDVKM. The CDR3 is 15 amino acids. Trimming cost V 7 bases and J 4 bases; bases outside gene matches: 4. The DNA of the CDR3 is TGTGCCAGCACTATGGGACTAGCGGGATACAATGAGCAGTTCTTC. This sequence encodes CASTMGLAGYNEQFF.

V gene TRBV11-2 combines with J gene TRBJ2-5, with 8 positions matching TRBD2. CDR1 and CDR2 from the germline V gene are SGHAT and FQNNGV. The CDR3 covers 17 residues. V shed 5 bases and J 1 base; nucleotides not matched to a gene: 12. The CDR3 here is CASSVGGGLAGQETQYF. The CDR3 DNA reads TGTGCCAGCAGCGTAGGGGGGGGGCTAGCGGGCCAAGAGACCCAGTACTTC.

This clonotype has a count of ten or more. The chain combines TRBV24-1 with TRBJ1-2, with a tentative D call TRBD1 (5 bases). CDR1 is KGHDR, CDR2 SFDVKD, per germline. The CDR3 is 15 residues long. V lost 3 bases to trimming and J lost 2 bases, with 12 bases between them. The chain's CDR3 is CATSDTGTSNYGYTF. In DNA, the CDR3 is TGTGCCACCAGTGATACCGGGACGTCAAACTATGGCTACACCTTC.

This clonotype has at least ten counts. The chain couples TRBV19 to TRBJ1-2; possible D gene TRBD1, 5 bases. Trimming left V 5 bases short and J 4 bases short, with 11 bases between. Germline CDR1 is LNHDA and CDR2 is SQIVND (reference sequence). There are 13 residues in the CDR3. CDR3: CASSPSGTYGYTF. The CDR3 nucleotides are TGTGCCAGTAGTCCTTCCGGGACCTATGGCTACACCTTC. The variable domain in full, with the rest retrieved from reference TRBV19 and TRBJ1-2, is DGGITQSPKYLFRKEGQNVTLSCEQNLNHDAMYWYRQDPGQGLRLIYYSQIVNDFQKGDIAEGYSVSREKKESFPLTVTSAQKNPTAFYLCASSPSGTYGYTFGSGTRLTVV.